The 29 T cell receptor beta chains listed next were all sequenced from one sample in a study of cytotoxic CD8 clonotypes in ibrutinib-treated CLL. Assay: immunoSEQ multiplex PCR; the TCRdb copy retains only in-frame clones and omits some. The sample has more than 300,000 clones; around four fifths are singletons. Specimen: PBMCs, collected before ibrutinib treatment. Receptors were obtained from a human donor with chronic lymphocytic leukemia.

J is TRBJ1-2 and V is TRBV15; D gene ambiguous. Germline CDR1 and CDR2: LNHNV and YYDKDF (reference sequence). This CDR3 is 13 amino acids long. Trimming pared 0 bases from V and 6 bases from J, leaving 8 bases between. Here the CDR3 reads CATSRDGRDGYTF. The CDR3 region has the DNA TGTGCCACCAGCAGAGACGGCCGCGATGGCTACACCTTC. Filled out from reference TRBV15 and TRBJ1-2, the complete variable domain reads DAMVIQNPRYQVTQFGKPVTLSCSQTLNHNVMYWYQQKSSQAPKLLFHYYDKDFNNEADTPDNFQSRRPNTSFCFLDIRSPGLGDTAMYLCATSRDGRDGYTFGSGTRLTVV.

The chain uses TRBV27 and TRBJ2-2; 8 positions match TRBD2. Germline lookup yields CDR1 MNHEY and CDR2 SMNVEV (reference sequence). The CDR3 sequence is 18 residues long. Trimming cost V 2 bases and J 2 bases; bases outside gene matches: 10. CDR3 nucleotide sequence: TGTGCCAGCAGTTTAAGTGGCTGGCTAGCGGGTAACACCGGGGAGCTGTTTTTT. Amino acid sequence: CASSLSGWLAGNTGELFF.

CDR3 in amino acids: CASSPRRLVGGELFF. The CDR3 coding sequence is TGTGCCAGCAGCCCCCGGCGACTAGTTGGCGGGGAGCTGTTTTTT. The chain has TRBV7-8 and TRBJ2-2, with D tentatively TRBD2 (6 bases). Trimming left V 5 bases short and J 7 bases short, with 17 bases between. This CDR3 is built from 15 residues. Per the germline V gene, CDR1 is SGHVS and CDR2 is FQNEAQ.

The V and J genes are TRBV10-1 and TRBJ2-3; D uncertain. V lost 2 bases and J lost 2, with 8 bases in between. The CDR3 contains 14 residues. CDR1 is WNHNN, CDR2 SYGVQD, per germline (reference sequence). CDR3 nucleotide sequence: TGCGCCAGCAGTGAGAGGACCTTCACAGATACGCAGTATTTT. It is translated as CASSERTFTDTQYF.

The J gene is TRBJ2-5, the V gene TRBV5-1; tentatively, D is TRBD1 or TRBD2 (5 bases each). CDR1 and CDR2 (germline): SGHRS, YFSETQ. Trimming removed 3 bases from V and 4 bases from J, with 19 bases in between. The CDR3 runs 16 residues. CDR3 bases: TGCGCCAGCAGCTCCGGACAAGGCCGCGAGGGAGAGACCCAGTACTTC. It encodes CASSSGQGREGETQYF. Based on the CDR3 plus reference TRBV5-1 and TRBJ2-5, the full variable domain is KAGVTQTPRYLIKTRGQQVTLSCSPISGHRSVSWYQQTPGQGLQFLFEYFSETQRNKGNFPGRFSGRQFSNSRSEMNVSTLELGDSALYLCASSSGQGREGETQYFGPGTRLLVL.

V gene TRBV12-5 combines with J gene TRBJ2-5; D possibly uses TRBD1 or TRBD2 (5 bases each). CDR1 is LGHNT, CDR2 FRNRAP, per germline. The CDR3 contains 15 residues. V lost 2 bases and J lost 2, with 12 bases in between. In nucleotides, the CDR3 is TGTGCTAGTGGTTTGCCCGAGGGGCTACAAGAGACCCAGTACTTC. Protein product: CASGLPEGLQETQYF.

The sample holds one count of this clone. The chain combines TRBV6-5 with TRBJ1-5; no definite D call. Trimming pared 6 bases from V and 9 bases from J, leaving 15 bases between. This CDR3 spans 13 amino acids. Germline loops: CDR1 MNHEY, CDR2 SVGAGI. CDR3 in DNA: TGTGCCAGCAGGCTCACGAGGGTGGCGCCCCAGCATTTT. This sequence encodes CASRLTRVAPQHF.

The V call is TRBV18, the J call TRBJ2-7; TRBD1 aligns across 9 bases. V shed 3 bases, J shed 6 bases, and the junction held 15 bases outside the gene matches. CDR1 and CDR2 from the germline V gene are KGHSH and LQKENI. There are 17 residues in the CDR3. The CDR3 region has the DNA TGTGCCAGCTCACCTCTCCAACCGGGACAGGGAACACGCGAGCAGTACTTC. It specifies CASSPLQPGQGTREQYF.

This rearrangement joins TRBV6-5 to TRBJ1-4; D remains ambiguous. This CDR3 has 14 residues. Trimming cost V 0 bases and J 0 bases, with 2 bases left between them. Germline V gives CDR1 MNHEY, CDR2 SVGAGI. The CDR3 nucleotides are TGTGCCAGCAGTTACTCCGCAACTAATGAAAAACTGTTTTTT. Amino acid sequence: CASSYSATNEKLFF.

The J gene is TRBJ1-1, the V gene TRBV2, with TRBD1 matching 9 bases. V shed 6 bases, J shed 6 bases, and the junction held 8 bases outside the gene matches. The CDR3 length is 14 residues. The germline V gene encodes CDR1 SNHLY and CDR2 FYNNEI. For the CDR3, the DNA is TGTGCCAGCAGGGCCGACAGGGACAGGGCTGAAGCTTTCTTT. It codes for CASRADRDRAEAFF.

The chain uses TRBV5-1 and TRBJ2-4; 10 bases line up with TRBD1. The CDR3 has 18 amino acids. Trimming cost V 4 bases and J 1 base; bases outside gene matches: 11. Germline V gives CDR1 SGHRS, CDR2 YFSETQ. The CDR3 loop is CASSLLIGTGEAKNIQYF. CDR3 coding DNA: TGCGCCAGCAGCCTATTGATCGGGACAGGGGAGGCCAAAAACATTCAGTACTTC.

The chain recombines TRBV20-1 with TRBJ1-2; tentatively, D is TRBD1 (6 bases). CDR3 size: 11 residues. V lost 7 bases, J lost 6 bases, and 12 bases lay in between. Germline V gene lookup returns CDR1 DFQATT and CDR2 SNEGSKA (reference sequence). This CDR3 reads CSVGTLHGYTF. CDR3 nucleotide sequence: TGCAGTGTCGGGACACTCCATGGCTACACCTTC.

Note on this clone: One end of the junction does not line up with germline, which may come from a read error. The gene calls are TRBV25-1 and TRBJ1-1; D possibly corresponds to TRBD1 (6 bases). Per germline, CDR1 MGHDK and CDR2 SYGVNS. The CDR3 loop spans 15 amino acids. The CDR3 loop reads CASSQYRVGNTEAFF. The CDR3 DNA sequence: TGTGCCAGCAGTCAATACAGGGTGGGGAACACTGAAGCTTTCTTT.

The chain is built from TRBV30 and TRBJ2-7; TRBD1 matches 7 bases. Trimming cost V 5 bases and J 12 bases; bases outside gene matches: 10. The CDR3 length is 11 residues. Germline loops: CDR1 GTSNPN, CDR2 SVGIG (reference sequence). Here the CDR3 reads CAWSGTASLYF. The CDR3 nucleotides are TGTGCCTGGTCGGGGACAGCCAGCCTGTACTTC. Together with reference TRBV30 and TRBJ2-7, the CDR3 gives the full variable domain: SQTIHQWPATLVQPVGSPLSLECTVEGTSNPNLYWYRQAAGRGLQLLFYSVGIGQISSEVPQNLSASRPQDRQFILSSKKLLLSDSGFYLCAWSGTASLYFGPGTRLTVT.

V and J are TRBV9 and TRBJ1-2, with D possibly TRBD1 on 5 matching bases. The V gene lost 0 bases and the J gene lost 8 bases, with 23 bases spanning the gap. The CDR3 is 17 amino acids. Germline V gene sequence: CDR1 SGDLS, CDR2 YYNGEE. In nucleotides, the CDR3 is TGTGCCAGCAGCGTAGGGATCGGGACCGCTCAGGTCCCGGGCTACACCTTC. This translates into CASSVGIGTAQVPGYTF.

The chain uses TRBV30 and TRBJ2-5, with TRBD2 identical over 14 bases. This CDR3 contains 20 residues. From germline, CDR1 is GTSNPN and CDR2 SVGIG (reference sequence). V was clipped by 2 bases and J by 5 bases; unmatched bases: 19. This CDR3 is CAWSFLVGLAGGHEIETQYF. Here the CDR3 DNA reads TGTGCCTGGAGTTTTCTTGTCGGACTAGCGGGAGGACACGAGATTGAGACCCAGTACTTC.

The J gene is TRBJ2-1, the V gene TRBV5-6; 13 nucleotides align to TRBD2. Per the germline V gene, CDR1 is SGHDT and CDR2 is YYEEEE. This CDR3 is built from 19 residues. With 4 bases clipped from V and 6 bases from J, the junction kept 16 bases outside the gene matches. The CDR3 DNA reads TGTGCCAGCAGCCAAGACAGGGGGACTAGCGGGACCTTACTCAATGAGCAGTTCTTC. Protein sequence: CASSQDRGTSGTLLNEQFF. The variable domain in full, with the rest retrieved from reference TRBV5-6 and TRBJ2-1, is DAGVTQSPTHLIKTRGQQVTLRCSPKSGHDTVSWYQQALGQGPQFIFQYYEEEERQRGNFPDRFSGHQFPNYSSELNVNALLLGDSALYLCASSQDRGTSGTLLNEQFFGPGTRLTVL.

The chain has TRBV7-9 and TRBJ2-3; TRBD2 matches 8 bases. CDR3 length: 15 residues. The germline V gene encodes CDR1 SEHNR and CDR2 FQNEAQ (reference sequence). V lost 5 bases to trimming and J lost 2 bases; unmatched junction nucleotides: 6. The CDR3 reads CASSPTGGITDTQYF. The DNA of the CDR3 is TGTGCCAGCAGCCCGACGGGAGGGATCACAGATACGCAGTATTTT.

The DNA of the CDR3 is TGTGCCAGCAGCACTCGGACTAGCGGGAGGGCGCTGTTCTTC. It is translated as CASSTRTSGRALFF. The J gene is TRBJ2-1, the V gene TRBV13; 15 nucleotides line up with TRBD2. Trimming removed 5 bases from V and 15 bases from J; junction bases left unmatched: 8. The CDR3 spans 14 residues. Per the germline V gene, CDR1 is PRHDT and CDR2 is FYEKMQ (reference sequence).

This clone was counted once. V and J are TRBV7-2 and TRBJ2-1, with 11 bases identical to TRBD2. Trimming cost V 2 bases and J 0 bases; bases outside gene matches: 6. Germline V gene sequence: CDR1 SGHTA, CDR2 FQGNSA. This CDR3 has 18 amino acids. CDR3 region: CASSLLPSGRFSYNEQFF. The DNA of the CDR3 is TGTGCCAGCAGCTTACTTCCTAGCGGGAGGTTCTCCTACAATGAGCAGTTCTTC.

The CDR3 DNA is TGTGCCAGCAGTCGGAGCCACGAGCAGTACTTC. Translating it yields CASSRSHEQYF. This sequence joins TRBV6-5 and TRBJ2-7; D remains ambiguous. V was clipped by 5 bases and J by 5 bases, with 7 bases between them. The germline V gene encodes CDR1 MNHEY and CDR2 SVGAGI. This CDR3 region has 11 residues.

This rearrangement joins TRBV5-1 to TRBJ1-2, with D unclear. CDR3 length equals 15 residues. V lost 4 bases to trimming and J lost 7 bases, with 20 bases between them. Germline V gene sequence: CDR1 SGHRS, CDR2 YFSETQ. The CDR3 DNA is TGCGCCAGCAGCCAGTATAGTCCGGATGCGGCTGGCTACACCTTC. It translates to CASSQYSPDAAGYTF.

The genes are TRBV6-1 and TRBJ2-7, with D perhaps matching TRBD2 (6 bases). Germline assignment: CDR1 MNHNS and CDR2 SASEGT. CDR3 length equals 12 residues. Trimming took 7 bases from V and 3 from J, leaving 10 bases between them. The CDR3 spells CASTYGGYEQYF. The DNA for the CDR3 is TGTGCCAGCACGTACGGGGGCTACGAGCAGTACTTC.

CDR3 region: CASSLGGGGIQYF. DNA of the CDR3: TGTGCCAGCAGTTTAGGGGGGGGCGGCATTCAGTACTTC. V is TRBV27 and J is TRBJ2-4; maybe TRBD2 (7 bases). Germline CDR1 and CDR2: MNHEY and SMNVEV (reference sequence). The CDR3 spans 13 residues. V was clipped by 2 bases and J by 9 bases, with 11 bases between them.

This rearrangement joins TRBV28 to TRBJ2-1, with 7 bases aligning to TRBD1. Germline V lookup: CDR1 MDHEN, CDR2 SYDVKM. After removal of 4 bases from V and 4 bases from J, the junction contained 7 bases not matched to a gene. CDR3 length: 15 residues. The DNA of the CDR3 is TGTGCCAGCAGTTCACCGGGACAGTGGTACAATGAGCAGTTCTTC. Protein sequence: CASSSPGQWYNEQFF.

The V gene is TRBV13, the J gene TRBJ2-1; 10 bases agree with TRBD1. The ends lost 5 bases at V and 4 bases at J; junction bases unmatched: 5. The CDR3 sequence is 15 residues long. Looked up from germline, CDR1 is PRHDT and CDR2 is FYEKMQ (reference sequence). The chain's CDR3 is CASSQTGGVYNEQFF. Here the CDR3 DNA reads TGTGCCAGCAGCCAGACAGGGGGCGTTTACAATGAGCAGTTCTTC.

This chain uses TRBV7-6 with TRBJ1-2; TRBD1 matches 8 bases. Unmatched junction bases numbered 5, after V lost 2 bases and J lost 6 bases. The CDR3 extends over 14 amino acids. Per the germline V gene, CDR1 is SGHVS and CDR2 is FNYEAQ. The CDR3 DNA is TGTGCCAGCAGCTTATCCGCAGGGGGCAATGGCTACACCTTC. This encodes CASSLSAGGNGYTF.

The chain combines TRBV6-1 with TRBJ1-4, with D uncertain. Germline V CDR1 and CDR2: MNHNS, SASEGT. Trimming removed 2 bases from V and 1 base from J, with 14 bases in between. The CDR3 is 17 amino acids. This chain's CDR3 is CASSERDQRITNEKLFF. The DNA of the CDR3 is TGTGCCAGCAGTGAACGGGATCAGAGGATAACTAATGAAAAACTGTTTTTT.

This chain links TRBV6-6 with TRBJ2-7, with a weak D call TRBD2 (5 bases). With 5 bases removed from V and 2 bases from J, the gap between germline ends came to 10 bases. CDR1 and CDR2 from the germline V gene are MNHNY and SVGAGI (reference sequence). CDR3 length equals 13 residues. The CDR3 loop reads CASSPGVAYEQYF. CDR3 DNA: TGTGCCAGCAGTCCCGGGGTAGCCTACGAGCAGTACTTC.